These T cell receptor beta chains were read from a single sample in a study of OX40 agonist ivuxolimab in advanced cancers. Generated by immunoSEQ multiplex PCR, the TCRdb table keeps only in-frame clones and is missing some. Here the sample spans fewer than 100,000 clones, roughly nine tenths being singletons. This specimen was CD4+ or CD8+ T cells sorted from blood, taken in a trial of the OX40 agonist ivuxolimab. Receptor source: an adult with an advanced solid tumor such as melanoma, head and neck, liver or kidney cancer. Both conserved end residues are part of each CDR3. D genes are given only for firm matches. A row's size may be missing; if present it is once, few, many or a size class.

d_call: -
v_call: TRBV15
cdr3_length: 14
clone_size: -
j_call: TRBJ2-7
cdr3_nt: TGTGCCACCAGCGGGATCCCCGGCCACTACGAGCAGTACTTC
cdr3_aa: CATSGIPGHYEQYF

d_call: -
v_call: TRBV5-5
cdr3_length: 15
clone_size: -
j_call: TRBJ2-7
cdr3_nt: TGTGCCAGCAGCTTGGTTCCCACAGATGGGTACGAGCAGTACTTC
cdr3_aa: CASSLVPTDGYEQYF

d_call: TRBD1
v_call: TRBV2
cdr3_length: 14
clone_size: -
j_call: TRBJ2-7
cdr3_nt: TGTGCCTGCCGCCCGGGACAGGGGATTTCCGAGCAGTACTTC
cdr3_aa: CACRPGQGISEQYF

d_call: -
v_call: TRBV6-1
cdr3_length: 14
clone_size: -
j_call: TRBJ1-1
cdr3_nt: TGTGCCAGCAGTTCTGAGGTGAGGAACACTGAAGCTTTCTTT
cdr3_aa: CASSSEVRNTEAFF

d_call: TRBD2
v_call: TRBV5-8
cdr3_length: 17
clone_size: -
j_call: TRBJ2-2
cdr3_nt: TGTGCCAGCAGCTGGGATTTGGGGCAGGGACTAACCGGGGAGCTGTTTTTT
cdr3_aa: CASSWDLGQGLTGELFF

d_call: TRBD1
v_call: TRBV2
cdr3_length: 13
clone_size: -
j_call: TRBJ2-7
cdr3_nt: TGTGCCAGCAAACAGGGGGTATCCTACGAGCAGTACTTC
cdr3_aa: CASKQGVSYEQYF

d_call: -
v_call: TRBV2
cdr3_length: 11
clone_size: -
j_call: TRBJ2-1
cdr3_nt: TGTGCCAGCAGGGAAATTGGTGAGCAGTTCTTC
cdr3_aa: CASREIGEQFF

d_call: -
v_call: TRBV19
cdr3_length: 13
clone_size: few
j_call: TRBJ1-1
cdr3_nt: TGTGCCAGTGGAAGGGTGGAGGACACTGAAGCTTTCTTT
cdr3_aa: CASGRVEDTEAFF

d_call: -
v_call: TRBV6-1
cdr3_length: 13
clone_size: -
j_call: TRBJ2-4
cdr3_nt: TGTGCCATCAAGGAGGGGAAGGGGGACATTCAGTACTTC
cdr3_aa: CAIKEGKGDIQYF

d_call: -
v_call: TRBV18
cdr3_length: 15
clone_size: few
j_call: TRBJ1-5
cdr3_nt: TGTGCCAGCTCACCACCGTCCGGAGGGAATCAGCCCCAGCATTTT
cdr3_aa: CASSPPSGGNQPQHF

d_call: TRBD1
v_call: TRBV25-1
cdr3_length: 15
clone_size: -
j_call: TRBJ2-7
cdr3_nt: TGTGCCAGCAGTACGAATACCGGACAGGGAGCCGAGCAGTACTTC
cdr3_aa: CASSTNTGQGAEQYF

d_call: -
v_call: TRBV11-2
cdr3_length: 13
clone_size: -
j_call: TRBJ1-4
cdr3_nt: TGTGCCAGCAGCTTAGGAGGGGTGGAAAAACTGTTTTTT
cdr3_aa: CASSLGGVEKLFF

d_call: TRBD1
v_call: TRBV5-1
cdr3_length: 15
clone_size: -
j_call: TRBJ2-7
cdr3_nt: TGCGCCAGCAGCTTGATACGACAGGGAACAGACGAGCAGTACTTC
cdr3_aa: CASSLIRQGTDEQYF

d_call: TRBD2
v_call: TRBV7-2
cdr3_length: 14
clone_size: -
j_call: TRBJ2-7
cdr3_nt: TGTGCCAGCAGCGGACTAGCGGGGTACGGCGAGCAGTACTTC
cdr3_aa: CASSGLAGYGEQYF

d_call: TRBD2
v_call: TRBV5-4
cdr3_length: 14
clone_size: -
j_call: TRBJ2-1
cdr3_nt: TGTGCCAGCAGCTGGGGGGGAGGTCACAATGAGCAGTTCTTC
cdr3_aa: CASSWGGGHNEQFF

d_call: -
v_call: TRBV6-1
cdr3_length: 15
clone_size: -
j_call: TRBJ2-2
cdr3_nt: TGTGCCAGCAGACAGGTGGGGGGAAACACCGGGGAGCTGTTTTTT
cdr3_aa: CASRQVGGNTGELFF

d_call: TRBD1
v_call: TRBV6-4
cdr3_length: 15
clone_size: -
j_call: TRBJ1-5
cdr3_nt: TGTGCCAGCAATGGGCCAGGGGGCCTCAATCAGCCCCAGCATTTT
cdr3_aa: CASNGPGGLNQPQHF

d_call: -
v_call: TRBV5-4
cdr3_length: 14
clone_size: -
j_call: TRBJ1-1
cdr3_nt: TGTGCCAGCAGCTTACAGGGTCCGAACACTGAAGCTTTCTTT
cdr3_aa: CASSLQGPNTEAFF

d_call: -
v_call: TRBV2
cdr3_length: 14
clone_size: -
j_call: TRBJ2-3
cdr3_nt: TGTGCCAGCATGGCCCAGCCTGGGGCAGATACGCAGTATTTT
cdr3_aa: CASMAQPGADTQYF

d_call: -
v_call: TRBV6-6
cdr3_length: 15
clone_size: -
j_call: TRBJ2-5
cdr3_nt: TGTGCCAGCAGTTACGTTGCGGGCAGGAAAGAGACCCAGTACTTC
cdr3_aa: CASSYVAGRKETQYF

d_call: -
v_call: TRBV6-6
cdr3_length: 15
clone_size: once
j_call: TRBJ1-2
cdr3_nt: TGTGCCAGCAGTTACTCGAGAGACAGAAACTATGGCTACACCTTC
cdr3_aa: CASSYSRDRNYGYTF

d_call: -
v_call: TRBV14
cdr3_length: 18
clone_size: -
j_call: TRBJ2-7
cdr3_nt: TGTGCCAGCAGCCAAGGGAGGCGTGGAAGGCGGGCGGGGTACGAGCAGTACTTC
cdr3_aa: CASSQGRRGRRAGYEQYF

d_call: -
v_call: TRBV30
cdr3_length: 17
clone_size: -
j_call: TRBJ2-1
cdr3_nt: TGTGCCTCCCATCCAATGTTCGAGTGGAGCTCCTACAATGAGCAGTTCTTC
cdr3_aa: CASHPMFEWSSYNEQFF

d_call: TRBD1
v_call: TRBV15
cdr3_length: 14
clone_size: -
j_call: TRBJ2-7
cdr3_nt: TGTGCCACCAGCAGGAGACAGGGTTCCTACGAGCAGTACTTC
cdr3_aa: CATSRRQGSYEQYF

d_call: -
v_call: TRBV5-1
cdr3_length: 14
clone_size: few
j_call: TRBJ1-2
cdr3_nt: TGCGCCAGCAGCCCTCCCCTTGACAGGTCCGGCTACACCTTC
cdr3_aa: CASSPPLDRSGYTF

d_call: -
v_call: TRBV7-2
cdr3_length: 13
clone_size: -
j_call: TRBJ1-3
cdr3_nt: TGTGCCAGCAGCCCAGGGCTAGAGGACACCATATATTTT
cdr3_aa: CASSPGLEDTIYF

d_call: -
v_call: TRBV2
cdr3_length: 14
clone_size: -
j_call: TRBJ2-2
cdr3_nt: TGTGCCAGCGACGGAACGGGATTCACCGGGGAGCTGTTTTTT
cdr3_aa: CASDGTGFTGELFF

d_call: -
v_call: TRBV2
cdr3_length: 13
clone_size: -
j_call: TRBJ1-3
cdr3_nt: TGTGCCAGCAGCCCTTCCAGTGGAAACACCATATATTTT
cdr3_aa: CASSPSSGNTIYF

d_call: -
v_call: TRBV7-9
cdr3_length: 16
clone_size: -
j_call: TRBJ1-4
cdr3_nt: TGTGCCAGCAGCTTAGTCGTGGGAGCCGGTGGTGAAAAACTGTTTTTT
cdr3_aa: CASSLVVGAGGEKLFF

d_call: TRBD1
v_call: TRBV5-1
cdr3_length: 13
clone_size: once
j_call: TRBJ1-2
cdr3_nt: TGCGCCAGCAGCGGGACAGGGGTCTATGGCTACACCTTC
cdr3_aa: CASSGTGVYGYTF